This entry concerns a single T cell receptor (beta chain). This specimen belongs to a study of CXCR3-negative and CXCR3-positive naive CD8 T cells. In the study overall: Sequencing brought in 120 million to 150 million TRB reads altogether, and each library got about 1.5 +/- 0.3 million.

Germline V CDR1 and CDR2: MDHEN, SYDVKM. This CDR3 spans 16 amino acids. With UMI labels, 5' RACE was used to prepare the TRB cDNA libraries. TCRdb re-called the 5' RACE reads and catalogs CDR3 proteins one per entry, DNA excluded. This repertoire includes 56,000 or so distinct CDR3 sequences. This clonotype was sampled from a human donor in good health. Some clones in this sample may be carry-over from other donors' samples. The sample taken for sequencing was memory CD8+ T cells from blood. This rearrangement joins TRBV28 to TRBJ1-5; TCRdb lists TRBD1, though no DNA is available to test this call. CDR3 amino acids: CASSPRTGPRNQPQHF.